The 7 T cell receptor beta chains in this list originate from one sample, sequenced in a study of beta chain features in type 1 diabetes. Since all of the isolated RNA was reverse transcribed, expressed TCRB transcripts were what got sequenced. The assay was immunoSEQ multiplex PCR, and TCRdb's table has in-frame clones only and misses some. The sample has 310,000 or so clones; 8% to 13% are singletons. The sample consisted of naive CD4+ T cells from blood. Receptors originate from a woman between 25 and 40 years old in good health.

The chain has TRBV28 and TRBJ2-1; D gene unclear. V was clipped by 4 bases and J by 15 bases, with 13 bases between them. The CDR3 covers 11 residues. The germline CDR1 and CDR2 sequences are MDHEN and SYDVKM. This CDR3 is CASSSPVLRFF. CDR3 in DNA: TGTGCCAGCAGTTCCCCGGTATTGAGGTTCTTC.

The V gene is TRBV9, the J gene TRBJ2-2, with no clear D. V gave up 0 bases and J gave up 0 bases, with 6 bases separating them. Germline assignment: CDR1 SGDLS and CDR2 YYNGEE. The CDR3 totals 15 residues. The CDR3 protein is CASSVGGSNTGELFF. CDR3 DNA sequence: TGTGCCAGCAGCGTAGGAGGTTCGAACACCGGGGAGCTGTTTTTT.

This clone was seen more than once but under ten times. This chain links TRBV7-2 with TRBJ2-5; tentatively, D is TRBD2 (6 bases). Per the germline V gene, CDR1 is SGHTA and CDR2 is FQGNSA. The V end was cut by 5 bases, the J end by 4 bases, with 17 bases between. This CDR3 is built from 15 residues. CDR3 DNA: TGTGCCAGCAGCGCAACTAGCAGCCATACAGAGACCCAGTACTTC. It specifies CASSATSSHTETQYF.

The chain is built from TRBV19 and TRBJ1-2, with 7 bases lining up with TRBD1. Germline CDR1 reads LNHDA; CDR2 reads SQIVND (reference sequence). The CDR3 sequence is 14 residues long. The V and J ends lost 6 bases and 3 bases, in that order; junction bases with no gene match: 7. The CDR3 nucleotides read TGTGCCAGTAGGGATCACAGGGGCGACTATGGCTACACCTTC. Translation gives CASRDHRGDYGYTF.

The V call is TRBV6-6, the J call TRBJ2-2, with D possibly matching TRBD1 (5 bases). This CDR3 is 14 amino acids long. V was shortened by 2 bases and J by 4 bases, with 8 bases between the two germline ends. CDR1 MNHNY and CDR2 SVGAGI come from the germline V gene (reference sequence). The CDR3 reads CASSYRRGTGELFF. Written as DNA, the CDR3 is TGTGCCAGCAGTTACCGAAGGGGCACCGGGGAGCTGTTTTTT.

J is TRBJ2-7 and V is TRBV15, with a possible D match to TRBD2 (5 bases). CDR1 LNHNV and CDR2 YYDKDF come from the germline V gene (reference sequence). This CDR3 region has 13 residues. Trimming removed 5 bases from V and 5 bases from J, with 13 bases in between. This chain's CDR3 is CATSRTRFHEQYF. In nucleotides, the CDR3 is TGTGCCACCAGCCGCACTAGATTCCACGAGCAGTACTTC.

A few counts support this clone. The genes are TRBV5-4 and TRBJ2-7; the D gene is possibly TRBD2 (7 bases). Looked up from germline, CDR1 is SGHNT and CDR2 is YYREEE (reference sequence). Trimming stripped 5 bases from V and 5 bases from J, with 14 bases between. This CDR3 has 13 residues. The CDR3 DNA follows: TGTGCCAGCAGGGGAGGGGGGAGTGACGAGCAGTACTTC. This encodes CASRGGGSDEQYF.